This entry lists 23 T cell receptor beta chains sequenced from one sample in a study of T cell responses to AZD1222 COVID-19 vaccine. Libraries were prepared by immunoSEQ multiplex PCR; TCRdb keeps only in-frame clonotypes and omits some of them. The sample consists of about 130,000 clones, approximately 86% of them appearing once. This specimen was peripheral blood, taken on day 0 of AZD1222 vaccination. The receptors here all came from an adult in good health.

The rearrangement links TRBV18 to TRBJ1-5; 7 nucleotides agree with TRBD1. V gave up 4 bases and J gave up 11 bases; unmatched junction bases: 5. Germline V gene lookup returns CDR1 KGHSH and CDR2 LQKENI. This CDR3 is 12 amino acids long. The CDR3 sequence: CASSRTGEAQHF. CDR3 in DNA: TGTGCCAGCTCACGCACAGGGGAAGCCCAGCATTTT.

The chain carries TRBV15 and TRBJ2-4; 7 positions match TRBD2. Per germline, CDR1 LNHNV and CDR2 YYDKDF (reference sequence). V lost 5 bases to trimming and J lost 8 bases; unmatched junction nucleotides: 12. CDR3 length: 15 amino acids. The CDR3 loop is CATSGRTRGSDIQYF. CDR3 DNA: TGTGCCACCAGCGGGAGGACTAGAGGGAGCGACATTCAGTACTTC.

This sequence joins TRBV2 and TRBJ2-5, with D perhaps TRBD1 (5 bases). Trimming removed 7 bases from V and 4 bases from J, with 13 bases in between. The CDR3 runs to 13 residues. Looked up from germline, CDR1 is SNHLY and CDR2 is FYNNEI. The CDR3, as DNA: TGTGCCAGCAAAAGGGGCATAGGAGAGACCCAGTACTTC. Amino acid sequence: CASKRGIGETQYF.

The chain uses TRBV9 and TRBJ1-4; TRBD1 might be the D (5 bases). This CDR3 is 15 amino acids long. Germline values: CDR1 SGDLS, CDR2 YYNGEE. Trimming removed 4 bases at V and 5 bases at J, with 15 bases between. CDR3 nucleotide sequence: TGTGCCAGCAGCCCTGGGATCCAGGGAAATGAAAAACTGTTTTTT. It specifies CASSPGIQGNEKLFF.

This chain uses TRBV28 with TRBJ1-5, with D unclear. This CDR3 region has 13 residues. Trimming stripped 6 bases from V and 4 bases from J, with 10 bases between. Germline V gene sequence: CDR1 MDHEN, CDR2 SYDVKM. The CDR3 nucleotides read TGTGCCAGCAGCCTAGCCGGGAATCAGCCCCAGCATTTT. Residues: CASSLAGNQPQHF.

The chain couples TRBV5-4 to TRBJ2-2, with TRBD2 identical over 7 bases. Unmatched junction bases numbered 15, after V lost 4 bases and J lost 6 bases. This CDR3 spans 17 amino acids. The V gene's germline CDR1 is SGHNT and CDR2 YYREEE (reference sequence). The CDR3 DNA reads as TGTGCCAGCAGCCCAAGCGCTAGCGGCACGTCTGCCGGGGAGCTGTTTTTT. Translated: CASSPSASGTSAGELFF.

The chain uses TRBV12-3 or TRBV12-4 and TRBJ2-7, with D uncertain. The V gene lost 2 bases and the J gene lost 0 bases, with 5 bases spanning the gap. This CDR3 comprises 13 residues. The CDR3 here is CASSLSPSYEQYF. For the CDR3, the DNA is TGTGCCAGCAGTTTATCACCCTCCTACGAGCAGTACTTC.

This clone appeared once. This chain links TRBV6-5 with TRBJ2-3; 11 bases line up with TRBD2. With 6 bases clipped from V and 2 bases from J, the junction kept 4 bases outside the gene matches. The length of the CDR3 is 15 residues. Germline loops: CDR1 MNHEY, CDR2 SVGAGI. CDR3 in amino acids: CASSPLAGDTDTQYF. DNA for the CDR3: TGTGCCAGCAGCCCACTAGCGGGGGACACAGATACGCAGTATTTT.

The J gene is TRBJ2-2, the V gene TRBV9, with 8 positions matching TRBD2. The germline CDR1 and CDR2 sequences are SGDLS and YYNGEE. J was trimmed by 4 bases and V by 1 base; bases with no gene match: 9. The length of the CDR3 is 17 residues. This CDR3 is CASSVSSSGSGTGELFF. The CDR3 DNA reads TGTGCCAGCAGCGTAAGTTCAAGCGGGAGTGGCACCGGGGAGCTGTTTTTT.

This sequence joins TRBV25-1 and TRBJ1-2; D might be TRBD1 (5 bases). The CDR3 loop spans 16 amino acids. The V end lost 1 base, the J end lost 5 bases, and 17 bases lay between the germline ends. Germline CDR1 is MGHDK and CDR2 is SYGVNS. CDR3 DNA: TGTGCCAGCAGTGAATGGCTCCGGGACGACGGTTATGGCTACACCTTC. It codes for CASSEWLRDDGYGYTF.

The chain employs TRBV4-3 and TRBJ2-7; D might be TRBD1 or TRBD2, each matching 6 bases. CDR1 and CDR2 from the germline V gene are LGHNA and YSLEER. The CDR3 totals 15 residues. Trimming stripped 2 bases from V and 1 base from J, with 12 bases between. For the CDR3, the DNA is TGCGCCAGCAGCCAACTCCCGGGGGCGTCCTACGAGCAGTACTTC. It encodes CASSQLPGASYEQYF.

The rearrangement uses TRBV7-3 and TRBJ1-1; weak D call: TRBD1 (6 bases). V lost 3 bases to trimming and J lost 4 bases, with 12 bases between them. The germline gives CDR1 SGHTA, CDR2 FQGTGA. The CDR3 contains 14 residues. CDR3 coding DNA: TGTGCCAGCAGCTTTACAGGGTCGAGCACTGAAGCTTTCTTT. Translated: CASSFTGSSTEAFF.

In its sample, this clone was seen a few times. The J gene is TRBJ2-3, the V gene TRBV24-1; TRBD1 matches at 9 bases. CDR3 length equals 17 residues. The germline V gene has CDR1 KGHDR and CDR2 SFDVKD. V lost 5 bases and J lost 3; bases outside the gene matches: 11. Written as DNA, the CDR3 is TGTGCCACCAGTGCCCCCTCCGGGACAGGGTGGACAGATACGCAGTATTTT. This gives the protein CATSAPSGTGWTDTQYF.

The V and J genes are TRBV4-1 and TRBJ1-2; 12 bases map to TRBD1. The J segment lost 1 base and the V segment lost 0 bases, leaving 9 bases of the junction unmatched. The CDR3 contains 19 residues. Germline loops: CDR1 MGHRA, CDR2 YSYEKL. The chain's CDR3 is CASSQDWDRGRLDNYGYTF. The CDR3 coding sequence is TGCGCCAGCAGCCAAGATTGGGACAGGGGGCGTCTGGATAACTATGGCTACACCTTC.

V usage is TRBV28 and J usage is TRBJ1-4, with D possibly being TRBD1 (5 bases). The V and J ends lost 6 bases and 13 bases respectively, with 18 bases between them. This CDR3 contains 13 residues. Germline V gives CDR1 MDHEN, CDR2 SYDVKM. CDR3 amino acids: CASRTQQDLGLFF. For the CDR3, the DNA is TGTGCCAGCAGAACTCAACAGGATTTGGGACTGTTTTTT.

This sequence joins TRBV5-4 and TRBJ1-4, with 7 bases identical to TRBD1. V shed 0 bases and J 5 bases; nucleotides not matched to a gene: 4. The CDR3 runs to 15 residues. Germline lookup yields CDR1 SGHNT and CDR2 YYREEE (reference sequence). The DNA for the CDR3 is TGTGCCAGCAGCTTGGCCGTCAGGGGGAATGAAAAACTGTTTTTT. Encoded protein: CASSLAVRGNEKLFF.

In its sample, this clone was seen a few times. The chain joins TRBV14 to TRBJ2-1, with TRBD2 identical over 7 bases. Unmatched junction bases numbered 8, after V lost 3 bases and J lost 3 bases. The length of the CDR3 is 16 residues. Per germline, CDR1 SGHDN and CDR2 FVKESK. CDR3 nucleotide sequence: TGTGCCAGCAGCCATTTCAGAGGACTAGACTACAATGAGCAGTTCTTC. Translation: CASSHFRGLDYNEQFF.

The V call is TRBV27, the J call TRBJ2-7; D perhaps matches TRBD2 (10 bases). The CDR3 covers 16 residues. The ends were cut back, 3 bases at V and 9 bases at J, with 24 bases in the middle. Germline-derived CDR1 and CDR2 are MNHEY and SMNVEV (reference sequence). CDR3 residues: CASSFSGGDRVFGQYF. CDR3 coding DNA: TGTGCCAGCAGTTTCAGCGGGGGGGACAGGGTATTCGGGCAGTACTTC.

The V call is TRBV6-2 or TRBV6-3, the J call TRBJ1-2, with 11 positions matching TRBD1. The CDR3 consists of 15 residues. V lost 5 bases and J lost 4; bases outside the gene matches: 6. Germline V CDR1 and CDR2: MNHEY, SVGEGT. In nucleotides, the CDR3 is TGTGCCAGCAGTGACCCCGGGACAGGGGGCTATGGCTACACCTTC. Protein sequence: CASSDPGTGGYGYTF.

This chain joins TRBV11-1 and TRBJ1-1; 8 bases are a match to TRBD1. J was trimmed by 3 bases and V by 4 bases; bases with no gene match: 1. CDR3 size: 13 residues. The germline V gene encodes CDR1 SGHAT and CDR2 FQDESV (reference sequence). CDR3 in amino acids: CASSSTGDTEAFF. CDR3 nucleotide sequence: TGTGCCAGCAGCTCGACAGGGGACACTGAAGCTTTCTTT.

The chain links TRBV5-4 to TRBJ1-1; D might be TRBD1 (6 bases). The V and J ends lost 4 bases and 1 base respectively, with 20 bases between them. Looked up from germline, CDR1 is SGHNT and CDR2 is YYREEE (reference sequence). The CDR3 totals 17 residues. CDR3 nucleotide sequence: TGTGCCAGCAGCCCAACAGGGATCTCCCCCTCGAACACTGAAGCTTTCTTT. Residues: CASSPTGISPSNTEAFF.

The chain has TRBV7-9 and TRBJ2-3; TRBD2 might be the D (5 bases). Germline V gene lookup returns CDR1 SEHNR and CDR2 FQNEAQ (reference sequence). The CDR3 length is 14 residues. Trimming cost V 1 base and J 0 bases, with 5 bases left between them. In nucleotides, the CDR3 is TGTGCCAGCAGCTTAGTAGCGAGCACAGATACGCAGTATTTT. Its protein is CASSLVASTDTQYF.

The rearrangement joins TRBV19 to TRBJ2-1; D perhaps matches TRBD1 (6 bases). In germline, CDR1 is LNHDA, CDR2 SQIVND (reference sequence). This CDR3 is 15 amino acids long. The ends were cut back, 6 bases at V and 9 bases at J, with 21 bases in the middle. CDR3 residues: CASSLNRDNGGEQFF. CDR3 DNA: TGTGCCAGTAGCCTCAACCGGGACAATGGGGGTGAGCAGTTCTTC.